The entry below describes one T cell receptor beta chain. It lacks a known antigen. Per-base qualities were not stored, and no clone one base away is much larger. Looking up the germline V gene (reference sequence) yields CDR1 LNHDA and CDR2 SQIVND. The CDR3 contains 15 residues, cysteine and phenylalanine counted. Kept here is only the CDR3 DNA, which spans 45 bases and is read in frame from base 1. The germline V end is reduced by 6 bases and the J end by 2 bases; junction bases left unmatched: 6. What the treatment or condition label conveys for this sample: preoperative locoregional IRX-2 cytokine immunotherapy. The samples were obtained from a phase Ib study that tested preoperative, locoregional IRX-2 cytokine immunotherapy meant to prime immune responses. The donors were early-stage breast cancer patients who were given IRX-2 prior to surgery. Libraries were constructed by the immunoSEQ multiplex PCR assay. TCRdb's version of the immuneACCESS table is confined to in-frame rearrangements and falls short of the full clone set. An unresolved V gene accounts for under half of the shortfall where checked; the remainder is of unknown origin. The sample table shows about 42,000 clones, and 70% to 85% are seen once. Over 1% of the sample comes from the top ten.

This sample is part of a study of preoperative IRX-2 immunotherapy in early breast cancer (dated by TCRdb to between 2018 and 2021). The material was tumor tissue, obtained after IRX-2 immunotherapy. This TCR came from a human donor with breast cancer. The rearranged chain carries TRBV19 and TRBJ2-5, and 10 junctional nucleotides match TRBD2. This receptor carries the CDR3 CASSDSGGPQETQYF. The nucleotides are TGTGCCAGTAGCGATAGCGGGGGGCCGCAAGAGACCCAGTACTTC.